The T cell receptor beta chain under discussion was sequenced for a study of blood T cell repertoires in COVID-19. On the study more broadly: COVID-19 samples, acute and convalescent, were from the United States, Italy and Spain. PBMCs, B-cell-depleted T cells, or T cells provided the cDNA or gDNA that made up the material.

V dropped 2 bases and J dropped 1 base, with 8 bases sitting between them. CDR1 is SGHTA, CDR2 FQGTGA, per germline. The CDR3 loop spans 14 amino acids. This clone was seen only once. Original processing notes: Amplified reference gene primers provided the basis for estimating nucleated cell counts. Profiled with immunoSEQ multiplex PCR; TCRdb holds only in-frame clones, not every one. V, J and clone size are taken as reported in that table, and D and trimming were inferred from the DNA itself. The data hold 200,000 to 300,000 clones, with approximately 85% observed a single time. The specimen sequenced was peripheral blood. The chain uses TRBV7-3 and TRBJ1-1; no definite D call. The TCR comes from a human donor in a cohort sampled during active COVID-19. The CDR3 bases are TGTGCCAGCAGCTTAGGTCAGTCGAACACTGAAGCTTTCTTT. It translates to CASSLGQSNTEAFF.